These 30 T cell receptor beta chains originate from one sample sequenced in a study of blood T cell repertoires in COVID-19. Clones were read by immunoSEQ multiplex PCR, and TCRdb kept only the in-frame ones, dropping some. This table holds approximately 200,000 clones, roughly 90% found once. The sample comprised peripheral blood. The receptors derive from a woman between 50 and 59 years old with acute or convalescent COVID-19.

The V call is TRBV2, the J call TRBJ1-5; D perhaps matches TRBD1 (6 bases). Germline V CDR1 and CDR2: SNHLY, FYNNEI. There are 14 residues in the CDR3. V was clipped by 3 bases and J by 9 bases, with 15 bases between them. The CDR3: CASSEAGAPGPQHF. The CDR3, as DNA: TGTGCCAGCAGTGAGGCAGGGGCTCCGGGGCCCCAGCATTTT.

The chain carries TRBV6-2 or TRBV6-3 and TRBJ2-7, with TRBD1 as a possible D gene (6 bases). This CDR3 contains 15 residues. Trimming removed 1 base at V and 5 bases at J, with 15 bases between. Germline CDR1 is MNHEY and CDR2 is SVGEGT. The CDR3 bases are TGTGCCAGCAGTTACTACCCCACAGGGTTCCACGAGCAGTACTTC. Protein: CASSYYPTGFHEQYF.

J is TRBJ1-1 and V is TRBV19; 7 bases agree with TRBD1. V lost 4 bases to trimming and J lost 1 base; unmatched junction nucleotides: 6. The CDR3 has 15 amino acids. Germline V CDR1 and CDR2: LNHDA, SQIVND (reference sequence). The CDR3 DNA is TGTGCCAGTAGTACCAGGACAGGCTGGAACACTGAAGCTTTCTTT. This codes for CASSTRTGWNTEAFF.

The J gene is TRBJ1-2, the V gene TRBV5-4, with unresolved D. V shed 0 bases and J shed 7 bases, with 10 bases lying between them. The germline V gene encodes CDR1 SGHNT and CDR2 YYREEE (reference sequence). This CDR3 comprises 13 residues. The CDR3 region has the DNA TGTGCCAGCAGCTTGGCCCTGGAGGCTGGCTACACCTTC. It codes for CASSLALEAGYTF.

This clone was seen just once. V is TRBV5-4 and J is TRBJ1-3; 9 nucleotides agree with TRBD1. The CDR3 length is 16 residues. J lost 0 bases, V lost 0 bases, and 1 base had no gene match. CDR1 is SGHNT and CDR2 is YYREEE in the germline V gene (reference sequence). The CDR3 DNA sequence: TGTGCCAGCAGCTTGGGGACAGGGGCCTCTGGAAACACCATATATTTT. This gives the protein CASSLGTGASGNTIYF.

CDR3 amino acids: CASSLGRTAENSPLHF. In DNA form, the CDR3 reads TGTGCCAGCAGCCTAGGCCGGACAGCGGAGAATTCACCCCTCCACTTT. J is TRBJ1-6 and V is TRBV7-2, with a tentative D call TRBD1 (6 bases). The V gene lost 5 bases and the J gene lost 7 bases, with 18 bases spanning the gap. CDR1 and CDR2 (germline): SGHTA, FQGNSA. This CDR3 is 16 amino acids long.

The V call is TRBV15, the J call TRBJ2-7; D remains unclear. CDR3 size: 15 residues. Germline loops: CDR1 LNHNV, CDR2 YYDKDF (reference sequence). Trimming removed 1 base from V and 3 bases from J, with 13 bases in between. As DNA, the CDR3 is TGTGCCACCAGCAGAGTATTCGGAGCCGACTACGAGCAGTACTTC. It specifies CATSRVFGADYEQYF.

The chain links TRBV6-5 to TRBJ2-3; 9 bases align to TRBD2. CDR3 length equals 15 residues. Germline CDR1 reads MNHEY; CDR2 reads SVGAGI. J lost 4 bases, V lost 4 bases, and 6 bases had no gene match. DNA for the CDR3: TGTGCCAGCAGTTTGGCGGGAGGGCCACCAGATACGCAGTATTTT. This sequence encodes CASSLAGGPPDTQYF.

This clone has just a few counts. The chain combines TRBV10-3 with TRBJ1-2; the match to TRBD1 covers 7 bases. Germline CDR1 is ENHRY and CDR2 is SYGVKD. This CDR3 has 12 amino acids. After removal of 4 bases from V and 8 bases from J, the junction contained 4 bases not matched to a gene. The CDR3 is CAISGGDSGYTF. CDR3 DNA sequence: TGTGCCATCAGTGGGGGGGACAGCGGCTACACCTTC.

The chain is built from TRBV4-3 and TRBJ1-4; 9 nucleotides align to TRBD1. Losses at the gene ends were 0 bases for V and 4 bases for J; bases not matched to a gene: 9. Germline assignment: CDR1 LGHNA and CDR2 YSLEER. There are 18 residues in the CDR3. CDR3 loop: CASSQDAGGQGLNEKLFF. In nucleotides, the CDR3 is TGCGCCAGCAGCCAAGATGCCGGGGGACAGGGTCTTAATGAAAAACTGTTTTTT.

The rearrangement uses TRBV18 and TRBJ2-7; 9 positions agree with TRBD1. This CDR3 has 15 amino acids. The trim removed 2 bases at V and 4 bases at J, leaving 6 bases unmatched. The V gene's germline CDR1 is KGHSH and CDR2 LQKENI. CDR3 nucleotides: TGTGCCAGCTCACCAGGTGGGACAGGGAATTACGAGCAGTACTTC. It is translated as CASSPGGTGNYEQYF. Variable domain in full (rest from reference TRBV18 and TRBJ2-7): NAGVMQNPRHLVRRRGQEARLRCSPMKGHSHVYWYRQLPEEGLKFMVYLQKENIIDESGMPKERFSAEFPKEGPSILRIQQVVRGDSAAYFCASSPGGTGNYEQYFGPGTRLTVT.

The chain employs TRBV6-5 and TRBJ2-2, with TRBD2 identical over 12 bases. Germline CDR1 is MNHEY and CDR2 is SVGAGI. V shed 5 bases and J 7 bases; nucleotides not matched to a gene: 5. This CDR3 comprises 15 residues. The CDR3 loop reads CASSRTSGVVGELFF. The CDR3 nucleotides read TGTGCCAGCAGTCGGACTAGCGGGGTGGTCGGGGAGCTGTTTTTT.

The chain recombines TRBV27 with TRBJ1-2, with TRBD1 identical over 9 bases. The V gene's germline CDR1 is MNHEY and CDR2 SMNVEV (reference sequence). The V gene end was trimmed by 5 bases and the J gene end by 3 bases; junction bases not matched to a gene: 13. The CDR3 sequence is 17 residues long. The CDR3 nucleotides read TGTGCCAGCAGTCCCTGGACAGGGGCTCACGGGGACTATGGCTACACCTTC. Translated: CASSPWTGAHGDYGYTF.

The chain recombines TRBV5-1 with TRBJ2-5, with D unclear. Between the trimmed V and J ends, which lost 7 bases and 1 base, there was a span of 14 bases. Germline CDR1 and CDR2: SGHRS and YFSETQ. The CDR3 runs to 14 residues. CDR3: CASQSGDSQETQYF. DNA of the CDR3: TGCGCCAGCCAGTCTGGAGACTCCCAAGAGACCCAGTACTTC.

V and J are TRBV27 and TRBJ2-7, with 8 bases lining up with TRBD1. Trimming at V came to 6 bases and at J to 3 bases, leaving 7 bases not matched to a gene. There are 14 residues in the CDR3. The germline CDR1 and CDR2 sequences are MNHEY and SMNVEV (reference sequence). Written as DNA, the CDR3 is TGTGCCAGCAGGAACCCGGGGACAGGCTACGAGCAGTACTTC. Translating gives CASRNPGTGYEQYF.

The chain recombines TRBV18 with TRBJ1-6; a weak D match, TRBD1 (5 bases). The CDR3 is 15 amino acids. V was trimmed by 3 bases and J by 8 bases, leaving 14 bases between them. The V gene's germline CDR1 is KGHSH and CDR2 LQKENI. The CDR3 here is CASSPDRGFYSPLHF. CDR3 sequence (DNA): TGTGCCAGCTCACCCGACCGGGGGTTTTATTCACCCCTCCACTTT.

V gene TRBV11-1 combines with J gene TRBJ2-3; no definite D call. The germline CDR1 and CDR2 sequences are SGHAT and FQDESV (reference sequence). Trimming removed 1 base from V and 4 bases from J, with 6 bases in between. The CDR3 sequence is 13 residues long. CDR3 bases: TGTGCCAGCAGCTTAGGTGCGGCAGATACGCAGTATTTT. Translated: CASSLGAADTQYF.

This sequence joins TRBV18 and TRBJ2-2, with 9 bases fitting TRBD2. Germline V gene data show CDR1 as KGHSH and CDR2 as LQKENI. V gave up 3 bases and J gave up 2 bases; unmatched junction bases: 7. The CDR3 spans 17 residues. The CDR3 DNA reads as TGTGCCAGCTCACCCCGGGGTAGCGGGAGAAACACCGGGGAGCTGTTTTTT. Translating it yields CASSPRGSGRNTGELFF.

The chain has TRBV19 and TRBJ2-3, with no clear D. The germline CDR1 and CDR2 sequences are LNHDA and SQIVND (reference sequence). This CDR3 has 14 amino acids. V lost 1 base to trimming and J lost 3 bases, with 8 bases between them. CDR3: CASSIGGKTDTQYF. The CDR3 DNA is TGTGCCAGTAGTATAGGCGGAAAGACAGATACGCAGTATTTT.

This clone was picked up one time. This sequence joins TRBV5-4 and TRBJ2-7; D may be TRBD2 (5 bases). Looked up from germline, CDR1 is SGHNT and CDR2 is YYREEE (reference sequence). The CDR3 loop spans 14 amino acids. The V end lost 3 bases, the J end lost 0 bases, and 10 bases lay between the germline ends. CDR3 protein: CASSSPEASYEQYF. The CDR3 DNA is TGTGCCAGCAGCTCCCCGGAGGCCTCCTACGAGCAGTACTTC.

The gene calls are TRBV5-4 and TRBJ2-3; 7 bases agree with TRBD1. Germline V gene sequence: CDR1 SGHNT, CDR2 YYREEE (reference sequence). The V gene end was trimmed by 4 bases and the J gene end by 1 base; junction bases not matched to a gene: 9. CDR3 size: 16 residues. CDR3 in DNA: TGTGCCAGCAGCCGGGACAGTCGAGGCGGCACAGATACGCAGTATTTT. Amino acid sequence: CASSRDSRGGTDTQYF.

The chain recombines TRBV20-1 with TRBJ2-1, with 9 bases matching TRBD1. Trimming at V came to 5 bases and at J to 10 bases, leaving 9 bases not matched to a gene. Per germline, CDR1 DFQATT and CDR2 SNEGSKA (reference sequence). The CDR3 length is 13 residues. DNA for the CDR3: TGCAGTGCTGGTGACAGGGGGATTGAGGAGCAGTTCTTC. Protein: CSAGDRGIEEQFF.

The chain carries TRBV19 and TRBJ1-5; D is possibly TRBD1 (6 bases). Germline CDR1 and CDR2: LNHDA and SQIVND (reference sequence). This CDR3 region has 15 residues. V was clipped by 2 bases and J by 2 bases, with 10 bases between them. The CDR3 sequence: CASSIIRGRNQPQHF. In DNA, the CDR3 is TGTGCCAGTAGTATAATCAGGGGTCGCAATCAGCCCCAGCATTTT.

The gene calls are TRBV6-5 and TRBJ1-5, with D possibly matching TRBD1 (5 bases). The CDR3 has 15 amino acids. Per the germline V gene, CDR1 is MNHEY and CDR2 is SVGAGI. V was cut by 5 bases and J by 5 bases, with 16 bases left in between. CDR3 protein: CASSPSGEWHQPQHF. CDR3 nucleotides: TGTGCCAGCAGTCCCTCGGGGGAATGGCATCAGCCCCAGCATTTT.

This clone was seen just once. The J gene is TRBJ2-7, the V gene TRBV15; tentatively, D is TRBD2 (6 bases). V lost 5 bases to trimming and J lost 3 bases, with 14 bases between them. Per the germline V gene, CDR1 is LNHNV and CDR2 is YYDKDF (reference sequence). The CDR3 runs 14 residues. Here the CDR3 reads CATSLSGEGYEQYF. CDR3 nucleotides: TGTGCCACCAGCTTATCGGGAGAGGGCTACGAGCAGTACTTC.

The chain has TRBV11-2 and TRBJ1-2; D remains unclear. In germline, CDR1 is SGHAT, CDR2 FQNNGV. Trimming stripped 2 bases from V and 4 bases from J, with 5 bases between. This CDR3 has 12 residues. CDR3 loop: CASSLYSYGYTF. CDR3 DNA sequence: TGTGCCAGCAGCTTATATTCCTATGGCTACACCTTC.

CDR3 in DNA: TGTGCCAGCAGCCAAGGTCCGGGAGGCCCATCCTACGAGCAGTACTTC. It translates to CASSQGPGGPSYEQYF. The chain couples TRBV3-1 (or the pseudogene TRBV3-2) to TRBJ2-7; TRBD2 matches 7 bases. With 1 base clipped from V and 1 base from J, the junction kept 7 bases outside the gene matches. Germline V gives CDR1 LGHDT, CDR2 YNNKEL (reference sequence). CDR3 length: 16 residues.

The V and J genes are TRBV10-3 and TRBJ1-2; D not resolved. Trimming removed 0 bases at V and 8 bases at J, with 10 bases between. Germline lookup yields CDR1 ENHRY and CDR2 SYGVKD. The CDR3 runs 13 residues. CDR3 nucleotides: TGTGCCATCAGTGAGTCGTATGGTCGGGGCTACACCTTC. Protein product: CAISESYGRGYTF.

The rearrangement links TRBV5-1 to TRBJ2-2; the D gene is possibly TRBD2 (6 bases). CDR1 and CDR2 (germline): SGHRS, YFSETQ. Trimming left V 1 base short and J 3 bases short, with 7 bases between. The CDR3 contains 14 residues. This CDR3 is CASSLTSYTGELFF. The CDR3 DNA reads as TGCGCCAGCAGCTTGACTAGCTACACCGGGGAGCTGTTTTTT.

This chain uses TRBV6-5 with TRBJ2-7, with D perhaps matching TRBD1 (5 bases). Trimming took off 2 bases at V and 6 bases at J, with 17 bases between the two ends. The CDR3 sequence is 15 residues long. The germline V gene encodes CDR1 MNHEY and CDR2 SVGAGI. The CDR3, as DNA: TGTGCCAGCAGTTACGACAGAACCCCTGGATCCGAGCAGTACTTC. Its translation: CASSYDRTPGSEQYF.